One sample yielded the 6 T cell receptor beta chains listed below, sequenced in a study of OX40 agonist ivuxolimab in advanced cancers. The protocol was immunoSEQ multiplex PCR, while the TCRdb copy is restricted to in-frame clones and leaves out a portion. The data hold about 68,000 clones, with 86% observed a single time. The starting material was CD4+ or CD8+ T cells sorted from blood, obtained in a trial of the OX40 agonist ivuxolimab. The receptor source for this set is an adult with an advanced solid tumor such as melanoma, head and neck, liver or kidney cancer.

The chain recombines TRBV5-1 with TRBJ2-7; D is ambiguous. This CDR3 spans 15 amino acids. Germline V gene data show CDR1 as SGHRS and CDR2 as YFSETQ. The V end was cut by 2 bases, the J end by 0 bases, with 12 bases between. DNA of the CDR3: TGCGCCAGCAGCTTATCCGACGGTTACTCCTACGAGCAGTACTTC. It encodes CASSLSDGYSYEQYF.

This chain's CDR3 is CAWIGQLNTEAFF. DNA of the CDR3: TGTGCCTGGATAGGACAGCTGAACACTGAAGCTTTCTTT. The chain carries TRBV30 and TRBJ1-1; the D gene is possibly TRBD1 (6 bases). V was pared by 4 bases and J by 0 bases, with 9 bases between. CDR1 is GTSNPN, CDR2 SVGIG, per germline (reference sequence). CDR3 length equals 13 residues.

The V call is TRBV6-5, the J call TRBJ1-2; 10 positions agree with TRBD1. CDR1 is MNHEY, CDR2 SVGAGI, per germline. V gave up 9 bases and J gave up 0 bases; unmatched junction bases: 7. There are 15 residues in the CDR3. CDR3 residues: CASTGTGVPNYGYTF. CDR3 sequence (DNA): TGTGCCAGTACCGGGACAGGGGTCCCTAACTATGGCTACACCTTC.

The chain is built from TRBV7-2 and TRBJ2-2; TRBD1 might be the D (6 bases). Deletions cut 6 bases from V and 2 bases from J, with 16 bases between. The CDR3 extends over 16 amino acids. Germline V CDR1 and CDR2: SGHTA, FQGNSA. CDR3 residues: CASRNWQGTNTGELFF. The CDR3, as DNA: TGTGCCAGCAGGAATTGGCAGGGGACAAACACCGGGGAGCTGTTTTTT. Full variable domain (missing parts from reference TRBV7-2 and TRBJ2-2): GAGVSQSPSNKVTEKGKDVELRCDPISGHTALYWYRQSLGQGLEFLIYFQGNSAPDKSGLPSDRFSAERTGGSVSTLTIQRTQQEDSAVYLCASRNWQGTNTGELFFGEGSRLTVL.

This chain uses TRBV7-2 with TRBJ2-3; 10 nucleotides align to TRBD1. V trimming: 5 bases; J trimming: 5 bases; junction bases outside the gene matches: 4. The germline V gene encodes CDR1 SGHTA and CDR2 FQGNSA. The CDR3 length is 14 residues. Here the CDR3 DNA reads TGTGCCAGCAGCCCTGACAGGGGGCAAGATACGCAGTATTTT. Amino acids: CASSPDRGQDTQYF.

V usage is TRBV4-1 and J usage is TRBJ1-3; D possibly corresponds to TRBD1 (5 bases). The CDR3 has 14 amino acids. Trimming pared 4 bases from V and 1 base from J, leaving 8 bases between. CDR1 and CDR2 (germline): MGHRA, YSYEKL. This CDR3 is CASSRDRSGNTIYF. CDR3 coding DNA: TGCGCCAGCAGCCGAGACAGATCTGGAAACACCATATATTTT.